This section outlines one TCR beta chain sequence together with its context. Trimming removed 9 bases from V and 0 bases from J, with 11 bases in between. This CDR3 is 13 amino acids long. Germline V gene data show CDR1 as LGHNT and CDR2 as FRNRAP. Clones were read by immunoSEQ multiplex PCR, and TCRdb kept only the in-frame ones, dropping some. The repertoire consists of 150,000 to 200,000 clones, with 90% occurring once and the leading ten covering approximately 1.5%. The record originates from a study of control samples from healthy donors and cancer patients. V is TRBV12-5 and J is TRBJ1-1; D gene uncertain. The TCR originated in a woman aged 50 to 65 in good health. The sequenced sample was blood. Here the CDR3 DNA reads TGTGCTAGCTCCGGAGATCTGAACACTGAAGCTTTCTTT. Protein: CASSGDLNTEAFF. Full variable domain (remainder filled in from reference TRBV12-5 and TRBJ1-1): DARVTQTPRHKVTEMGQEVTMRCQPILGHNTVFWYRQTMMQGLELLAYFRNRAPLDDSGMPKDRFSAEMPDATLATLKIQPSEPRDSAVYFCASSGDLNTEAFFGQGTRLTVV.